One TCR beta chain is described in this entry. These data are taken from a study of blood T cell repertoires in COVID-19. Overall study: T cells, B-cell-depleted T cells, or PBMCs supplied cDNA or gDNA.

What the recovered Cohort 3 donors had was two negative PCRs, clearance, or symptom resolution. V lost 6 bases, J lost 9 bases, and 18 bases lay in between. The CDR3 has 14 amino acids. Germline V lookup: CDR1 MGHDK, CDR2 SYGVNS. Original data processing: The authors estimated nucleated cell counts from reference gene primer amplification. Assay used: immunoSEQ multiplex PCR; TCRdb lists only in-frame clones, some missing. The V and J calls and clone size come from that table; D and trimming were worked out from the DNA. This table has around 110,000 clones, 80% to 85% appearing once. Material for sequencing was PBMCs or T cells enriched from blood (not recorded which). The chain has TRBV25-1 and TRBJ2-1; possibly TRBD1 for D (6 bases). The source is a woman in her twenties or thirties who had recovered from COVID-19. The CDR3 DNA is TGTGCCAGCAGCCCACTTGCGCAAGGGGGTGAGCAGTTCTTC. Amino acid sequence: CASSPLAQGGEQFF.